This T cell receptor beta chain appears in the sequencing data of a study of memory CD4+ T cells and cytomegalovirus serostatus. TCRdb's copy holds only in-frame clones and misses some; the assay was immunoSEQ multiplex PCR. Of 40,000 or so clones in the sample, 78% were seen once. Study-level results: About 40% of the roughly 160 known CMV-associated TCRbeta sequences appeared in CD4+ memory.

The sort gate was single viable CD3+CD4+CD8-CD45RO+ cells for memory CD4+ T cells. Total CD4+ T cells were enriched by CD4 positive selection. This clone is classed as medium-sized. Its antigen is still unknown. The germline gives CDR1 SGHRS, CDR2 YFSETQ. CDR3 size: 13 residues. Trimming removed 3 bases from V and 1 base from J, with 7 bases in between. The chain joins TRBV5-1 to TRBJ1-1; D is perhaps TRBD1 (6 bases). The source is an adult in good health and CMV-seronegative. The specimen sequenced was memory CD4+ T cells from blood. This chain's CDR3 is CASSWGQNTEAFF. The CDR3 DNA reads as TGCGCCAGCAGCTGGGGACAGAACACTGAAGCTTTCTTT.